This paragraph covers one T cell receptor beta chain sequence. The data were taken from a study of shared clonotypes between healthy human individuals. The CDR3 has 13 amino acids. V was trimmed by 3 bases and J by 3 bases, leaving 9 bases between them. The germline V gene encodes CDR1 LNHDA and CDR2 SQIVND (reference sequence). The data were produced by immunoSEQ multiplex PCR, yet TCRdb's version contains in-frame clones alone and is incomplete. This table holds around 1.6 million clones, approximately 98% found once. The receptor comes from a man aged 25-45 years in good health. Material: naive CD4+ T cells sorted from blood. Subset: CD45RA+ positively selected. This sequence joins TRBV19 and TRBJ2-7; D not resolved. CDR3 nucleotide sequence: TGTGCCAGTAGTATGGACGTTTTCTACGAGCAGTACTTC. Amino acids: CASSMDVFYEQYF.